This T cell receptor (beta chain) emerged from a study of beta chain features in type 1 diabetes. Sampling consisted of one heparinised blood draw per donor, averaging around 100 mL. General observations from the study: The study found moderately but significantly shorter TCRB CDR3s in all four CD4+ subsets of Type 1 diabetes patients. Sequencing from cDNA could over-represent high-TCR-expressing cells.

The isolated RNA, all of it, was reverse transcribed, so expressed TCRB transcripts were what got sequenced. An average of around 3.4 million reads was obtained for naive, central memory and regulatory T cell samples. Clones were read by immunoSEQ multiplex PCR, and TCRdb kept only the in-frame ones, dropping some. Here the sample spans about 240,000 clones, 25% to 35% being singletons. Of note for this clone: Its antigen is unknown.

The CDR3 runs to 14 residues. Germline V gene data show CDR1 as MGHDK and CDR2 as SYGVNS. The ends were cut back, 7 bases at V and 5 bases at J, with 17 bases in the middle. The chain is built from TRBV25-1 and TRBJ2-5; a weak D match, TRBD1 (6 bases). Specimen: central memory CD4+ T cells from blood. The receptor was isolated from a man aged 25-45 years in good health. CDR3 coding DNA: TGTGCCAGCAACAGGGCGGAGTGGGAGGAGACCCAGTACTTC. This translates into CASNRAEWEETQYF.